This is a list of T cell receptor beta chains from one sample in a study of blood T cell repertoires in COVID-19. TCRdb's table, derived via immunoSEQ multiplex PCR, lists solely in-frame clones and lacks some. There are under 250,000 clones in the sample; around 81% occur only once, and around 4% lies in the top ten. The sample was peripheral blood. The receptors originated from a man aged 45-65 years with active or convalescent COVID-19. CDR3s leave out the opening cysteine and the closing phenylalanine or tryptophan. Fields, in order: V gene, J gene, CDR3 protein.

v_gene: TRBV7-9
j_gene: TRBJ2-7
CDR3aa: ASSFSRVGARSYEQY

v_gene: TRBV7-3
j_gene: TRBJ1-1
CDR3aa: ASSPQGATEAF

v_gene: TRBV10-3
j_gene: TRBJ2-5
CDR3aa: AISEGHSQETQY

v_gene: TRBV23-1
j_gene: TRBJ2-3
CDR3aa: ASSPDGGTSTDTQY

v_gene: TRBV6-6
j_gene: TRBJ2-7
CDR3aa: ASSAGQGDYEQY

v_gene: TRBV11-2
j_gene: TRBJ2-5
CDR3aa: ASSLGQMETQY

v_gene: TRBV2
j_gene: TRBJ1-1
CDR3aa: ASSVQGVDTEAF

v_gene: TRBV30
j_gene: TRBJ1-4
CDR3aa: AWSSRINEKLF

v_gene: TRBV6-1
j_gene: TRBJ1-5
CDR3aa: ASSDEGYGNQPQH

v_gene: TRBV18
j_gene: TRBJ2-2
CDR3aa: ASSRTSGGADTGELF

v_gene: TRBV11-3
j_gene: TRBJ2-3
CDR3aa: ASSTTSGGAPSTDTQY

v_gene: TRBV11-2
j_gene: TRBJ1-2
CDR3aa: ASTQQLGWDYGYT

v_gene: TRBV9
j_gene: TRBJ1-1
CDR3aa: ASSAQGSFTEAF

v_gene: TRBV7-6
j_gene: TRBJ2-7
CDR3aa: ASSEDAGLPYEQY

v_gene: TRBV7-3
j_gene: TRBJ2-5
CDR3aa: ASSLGSAETQY

v_gene: TRBV23-1
j_gene: TRBJ2-1
CDR3aa: ASSQGQHNEQF

v_gene: TRBV5-1
j_gene: TRBJ1-1
CDR3aa: ASSFGRGGNTEAF

v_gene: TRBV18
j_gene: TRBJ2-1
CDR3aa: ASSPDQGSYNEQF

v_gene: TRBV7-2
j_gene: TRBJ1-2
CDR3aa: ASSLAGSLGYT

v_gene: TRBV11-2
j_gene: TRBJ2-2
CDR3aa: ASSRDGYTGELF

v_gene: TRBV19
j_gene: TRBJ1-5
CDR3aa: ASSSTLGGQLRPQH

v_gene: TRBV12-5
j_gene: TRBJ2-1
CDR3aa: ASGLVRGTRRNEQF

v_gene: TRBV29-1
j_gene: TRBJ1-2
CDR3aa: SVAQVKKGYGYT

v_gene: TRBV10-3
j_gene: TRBJ1-1
CDR3aa: AISVGEEGEAF

v_gene: TRBV27
j_gene: TRBJ1-1
CDR3aa: ASSLSTGNTEAF

v_gene: TRBV7-2
j_gene: TRBJ2-1
CDR3aa: ASSLLTGQGSYNEQF

v_gene: TRBV5-1
j_gene: TRBJ1-1
CDR3aa: ASSETGSTEAF

v_gene: TRBV28
j_gene: TRBJ2-7
CDR3aa: ASDTPRGGSTHEQY

v_gene: TRBV5-1
j_gene: TRBJ2-1
CDR3aa: ASRPGTASYNEQF

v_gene: TRBV12-5
j_gene: TRBJ1-2
CDR3aa: ASGLNQGQGVGGYT

v_gene: TRBV7-8
j_gene: TRBJ1-2
CDR3aa: ASSPRQKGGYT

v_gene: TRBV29-1
j_gene: TRBJ2-1
CDR3aa: SVEETGVPF

v_gene: TRBV5-4
j_gene: TRBJ2-7
CDR3aa: ASSPGQALSSYEQY

v_gene: TRBV7-9
j_gene: TRBJ1-5
CDR3aa: ASSRDRSNQPQH

v_gene: TRBV5-1
j_gene: TRBJ2-7
CDR3aa: ASSLGGSAYEQY

v_gene: TRBV3-1/TRBV3-2
j_gene: TRBJ1-1
CDR3aa: ASSQGRIVTEAF

v_gene: TRBV19
j_gene: TRBJ2-2
CDR3aa: ASSMVGGGTGELF

v_gene: TRBV27
j_gene: TRBJ1-2
CDR3aa: ASRKQGANYGYT

v_gene: TRBV11-2
j_gene: TRBJ2-2
CDR3aa: ASSWTNTGELF

v_gene: TRBV5-1
j_gene: TRBJ2-5
CDR3aa: ASSRQETQY

v_gene: TRBV27
j_gene: TRBJ2-7
CDR3aa: ASSPLPTYEQY

v_gene: TRBV11-3
j_gene: TRBJ2-2
CDR3aa: ASSLGVGVGELF

v_gene: TRBV5-4
j_gene: TRBJ2-1
CDR3aa: ASSSTGGDRGGGEQF

v_gene: TRBV18
j_gene: TRBJ1-2
CDR3aa: ASSPSNAKNRHYGYT

v_gene: TRBV7-9
j_gene: TRBJ2-1
CDR3aa: ASRQAGTSPYNEQF

v_gene: TRBV27
j_gene: TRBJ1-5
CDR3aa: ASSTTGGHQPQH

v_gene: TRBV7-3
j_gene: TRBJ2-6
CDR3aa: ASSLRVAGANSGANVLT

v_gene: TRBV6-6
j_gene: TRBJ1-4
CDR3aa: ASSYGDQNEKLF

v_gene: TRBV10-3
j_gene: TRBJ1-2
CDR3aa: AISEGDSYGYT

v_gene: TRBV28
j_gene: TRBJ2-7
CDR3aa: ASSSGGGNYEQY

v_gene: TRBV18
j_gene: TRBJ1-4
CDR3aa: ASQEGQINEKLF

v_gene: TRBV4-3
j_gene: TRBJ2-1
CDR3aa: ASSPGTIYNEQF

v_gene: TRBV6-6
j_gene: TRBJ1-3
CDR3aa: ASSPSGQGFIY

v_gene: TRBV30
j_gene: TRBJ1-4
CDR3aa: AWGLRAGINEKLF

v_gene: TRBV4-1
j_gene: TRBJ2-7
CDR3aa: ASSQREAGSLYEQY